These T cell receptor beta chains were read from a single sample in a study of response to subunit inactivated influenza vaccine. MiXCR, applied by TCRdb to the RT-PCR reads, yields one record per CDR3 protein. Among about 540,000 distinct CDR3 sequences listed, about 14% were seen once. The input for sequencing was PBMCs from blood, taken 11 to 12 days after vaccination. The origin of the receptors is a middle-aged man who received an inactivated influenza vaccine. CDR3s include the opening cysteine and the closing phenylalanine or tryptophan. A D gene is named only where the DNA matches it firmly. Rows give clone size only sometimes, using once, few, many, or a class for an expanded clone.

cdr3_aa cdr3_nt j_call d_call v_call clone_size cdr3_length
CASSVGSSAADTQYF TGTGCCAGCAGCGTAGGGTCGTCCGCCGCAGATACGCAGTATTTT TRBJ2-3 . TRBV9 few 15
CASSTGKGSYEQYF TGCGCCAGCAGCACAGGGAAAGGGTCCTACGAGCAGTACTTC TRBJ2-7 . TRBV5-1 . 14
CASSSQYDNYNEKLFF TGTGCCAGCAGCTCCCAATATGACAATTACAATGAAAAACTGTTTTTT TRBJ1-4 . TRBV5-6 few 16
CSARGSGYSNQPQHF TGCAGTGCTAGAGGATCGGGATATAGCAATCAGCCCCAGCATTTT TRBJ1-5 . TRBV20-1 few 15
CASSATGLGDYEQYF TGTGCCAGCAGTGCCACAGGGCTTGGGGACTACGAGCAGTACTTC TRBJ2-7 . TRBV6-2/TRBV6-3 few 15
CASSPLRASGGRSYNEQFF TGTGCCAGCAGCCCCCTTCGGGCTAGCGGGGGGCGCTCCTACAATGAGCAGTTCTTC TRBJ2-1 TRBD2 TRBV4-2 few 19
CSARRGGEGTEAFF TGCAGTGCTAGACGGGGCGGGGAGGGCACTGAAGCTTTCTTT TRBJ1-1 . TRBV20-1 few 14
CSVEISGRHNEQFF TGCAGCGTTGAAATTAGCGGGAGACACAATGAGCAGTTCTTC TRBJ2-1 TRBD2 TRBV29-1 few 14
CASSRDVGTDTQYF TGCGCCAGCAGCCGGGACGTAGGGACAGATACGCAGTATTTT TRBJ2-3 . TRBV5-1 few 14
CASSPMRGDTGELFF TGTGCCAGCTCACCGATGCGGGGTGACACCGGGGAGCTGTTTTTT TRBJ2-2 . TRBV18 . 15
CASSSLRKVGEDPDTQYF TGTGCCAGCAGTTCCCTCCGAAAGGTAGGGGAGGACCCAGATACGCAGTATTTT TRBJ2-3 . TRBV12-3/TRBV12-4 few 18
CASSQNRGRVYEQYF TGTGCCAGCAGCCAGAACAGGGGGCGCGTATACGAGCAGTACTTC TRBJ2-7 TRBD1 TRBV14 . 15
CASVEDGAIQYF TGTGCCAGCGTAGAGGACGGCGCCATTCAGTACTTC TRBJ2-4 . TRBV21-1 once 12
CASSDRDRWTEAFF TGCGCCAGCAGTGACAGGGATCGATGGACTGAAGCTTTCTTT TRBJ1-1 TRBD1 TRBV5-1 few 14
CASSLGLGGYEQYF TGTGCCAGCAGCTTAGGTTTGGGGGGCTACGAGCAGTACTTC TRBJ2-7 . TRBV7-2 . 14
CASRDHSTDTQYF TGTGCCAGCCGGGACCACAGCACAGATACGCAGTATTTT TRBJ2-3 . TRBV3-1 few 13
CSAQDWSSYEQYF TGCAGTGCCCAGGACTGGTCTAGCTACGAGCAGTACTTC TRBJ2-7 . TRBV20-1 few 13
CASSKVSDREHNEQFF TGTGCCAGCAGCAAAGTTTCGGACAGGGAACACAATGAGCAGTTCTTC TRBJ2-1 . TRBV21-1 few 16
CASSLSGRSGNTIYF TGTGCCAGCAGTTTAAGCGGGAGGTCCGGAAACACCATATATTTT TRBJ1-3 . TRBV12-3/TRBV12-4 few 15
CASSSIDRNMNTEAFF TGTGCCAGCAGCTCGATAGACAGGAACATGAACACTGAAGCTTTCTTT TRBJ1-1 . TRBV7-9 once 16
CASSPSGSGAEAFF TGTGCCAGCTCACCAAGTGGGAGCGGGGCTGAAGCTTTCTTT TRBJ1-1 . TRBV18 . 14
CSGSSGVGRDTQYF TGCAGTGGTTCTAGCGGGGTTGGTCGAGATACGCAGTATTTT TRBJ2-3 TRBD2 TRBV20-1 . 14
CASSPYGKRGAYNEQFF TGTGCCAGCAGTCCTTACGGAAAGCGGGGGGCCTACAATGAGCAGTTCTTC TRBJ2-1 TRBD2 TRBV6-2/TRBV6-3 few 17
CAWSKTWGADEQFF TGTGCCTGGAGTAAAACTTGGGGGGCCGATGAGCAGTTCTTC TRBJ2-1 . TRBV30 . 14
CASSPNLAGELYEQYF TGTGCCAGCAGCCCTAATCTAGCGGGAGAGCTATACGAGCAGTACTTC TRBJ2-7 TRBD2 TRBV4-2 . 16
CASSAASQETQYF TGTGCCAGCAGCGCTGCCTCTCAAGAGACCCAGTACTTC TRBJ2-5 . TRBV9 . 13
CASSRSTGRGVTDTQYF TGTGCCAGCAGCCGATCGACCGGACGGGGGGTAACAGATACGCAGTATTTT TRBJ2-3 TRBD2 TRBV7-2 . 17
CASSYEKGWDEQFF TGTGCCAGCAGTTACGAAAAGGGATGGGATGAGCAGTTCTTC TRBJ2-1 . TRBV6-5 . 14
CASSLPPTPRGSDTQYF TGTGCCAGCAGCCTCCCCCCGACACCACGAGGTTCAGATACGCAGTATTTT TRBJ2-3 . TRBV14 . 17